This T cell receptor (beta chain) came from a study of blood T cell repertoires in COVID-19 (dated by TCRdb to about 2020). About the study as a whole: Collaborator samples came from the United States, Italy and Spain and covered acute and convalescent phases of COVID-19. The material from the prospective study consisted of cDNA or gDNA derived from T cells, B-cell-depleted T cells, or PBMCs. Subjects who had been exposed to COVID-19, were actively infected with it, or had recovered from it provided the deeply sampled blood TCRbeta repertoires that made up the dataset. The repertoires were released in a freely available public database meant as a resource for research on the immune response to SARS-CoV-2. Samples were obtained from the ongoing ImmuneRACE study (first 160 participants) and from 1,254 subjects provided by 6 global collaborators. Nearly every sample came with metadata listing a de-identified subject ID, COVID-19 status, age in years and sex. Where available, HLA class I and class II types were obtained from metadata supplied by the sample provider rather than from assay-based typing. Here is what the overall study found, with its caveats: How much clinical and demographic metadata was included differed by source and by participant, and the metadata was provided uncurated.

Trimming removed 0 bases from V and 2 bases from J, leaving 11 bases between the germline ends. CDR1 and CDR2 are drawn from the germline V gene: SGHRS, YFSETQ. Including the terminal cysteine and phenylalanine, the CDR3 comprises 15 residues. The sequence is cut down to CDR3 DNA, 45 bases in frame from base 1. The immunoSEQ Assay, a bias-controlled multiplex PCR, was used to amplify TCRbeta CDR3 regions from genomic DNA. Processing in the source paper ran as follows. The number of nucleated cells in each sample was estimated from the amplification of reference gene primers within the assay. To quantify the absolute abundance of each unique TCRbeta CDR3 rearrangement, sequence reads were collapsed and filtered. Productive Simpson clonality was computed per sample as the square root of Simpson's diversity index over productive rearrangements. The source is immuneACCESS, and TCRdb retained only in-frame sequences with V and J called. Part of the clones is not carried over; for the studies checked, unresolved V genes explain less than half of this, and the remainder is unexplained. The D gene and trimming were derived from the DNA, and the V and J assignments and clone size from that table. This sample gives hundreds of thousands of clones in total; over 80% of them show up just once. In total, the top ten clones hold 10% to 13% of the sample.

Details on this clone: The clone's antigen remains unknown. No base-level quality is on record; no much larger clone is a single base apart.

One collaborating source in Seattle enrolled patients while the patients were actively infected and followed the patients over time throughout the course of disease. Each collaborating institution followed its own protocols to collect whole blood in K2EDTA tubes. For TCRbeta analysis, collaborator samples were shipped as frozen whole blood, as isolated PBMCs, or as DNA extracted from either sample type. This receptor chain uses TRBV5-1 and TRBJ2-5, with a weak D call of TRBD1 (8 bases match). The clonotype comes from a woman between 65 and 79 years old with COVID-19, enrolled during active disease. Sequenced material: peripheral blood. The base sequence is TGCGCCAGCAGCTTGGACAGGGGGGGACAAGAGACCCAGTACTTC. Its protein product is CASSLDRGGQETQYF.